Below, one T cell receptor beta chain is given with its context. The sample comes from a study of T cells expressing NK-cell markers. From its re-call of the 5' RACE reads, TCRdb lists each CDR3 protein once, without DNA. This table lists 450,000 to 600,000 distinct CDR3 sequences. The CDR3 sequence is 13 residues long. CDR1 is KGHSH and CDR2 is LQKENI in the germline V gene. This receptor was obtained from a man aged 18 to 29 in good health. J is TRBJ2-7 and V is TRBV18; TCRdb proposes TRBD1, but this gene call is untestable without DNA. Sequenced sample: blood T cells: a sorted CD56 or NKG2C T cell subset, CD4+ or CD8+ T cells, or bulk PBMC T cells (not recorded which). CDR3 in amino acids: CASSPTGDHEQYF.